This TCR beta chain was documented in a study of blood T cell repertoires in COVID-19. Overall study: In each case, the material was cDNA or gDNA derived from T cells, B-cell-depleted T cells, or PBMCs.

The V and J ends lost 8 bases and 0 bases respectively, with 10 bases between them. The CDR3 sequence is 15 residues long. From germline, CDR1 is KGHDR and CDR2 SFDVKD. The assay was immunoSEQ multiplex PCR, and TCRdb's table has in-frame clones only and misses some. Altogether about 120,000 clones are present, roughly four fifths being singletons, with the ten largest covering around an eighth. V and J are TRBV24-1 and TRBJ2-6; D remains ambiguous. The TCR originated in a human donor in a cohort sampled during active COVID-19. The sample consisted of peripheral blood. The CDR3 nucleotides read TGTGCCACCAAGAGTGGTGCCTCTGGGGCCAACGTCCTGACTTTC. This codes for CATKSGASGANVLTF.